Shown below are 21 T cell receptor beta chains from a single sample sequenced in a study of cytomegalovirus exposure and HLA in healthy donors. The PCR contained 60 Vbeta and 13 Jbeta primers. Data came from immunoSEQ multiplex PCR; TCRdb stores just in-frame clones and leaves some out. Of around 180,000 clones detected, 77% appear once; the ten largest clones hold about 1.5%. Sequences were obtained from PBMCs. The receptors stem from a woman aged 25 to 39 in good health and CMV-seropositive.

The chain is built from TRBV20-1 and TRBJ2-1; 7 bases match TRBD2. The V gene's germline CDR1 is DFQATT and CDR2 SNEGSKA (reference sequence). The CDR3 length is 11 residues. After removal of 8 bases from V and 8 bases from J, the junction contained 6 bases not matched to a gene. The chain's CDR3 is CSPREDHEQFF. Written as DNA, the CDR3 is TGCAGTCCCCGGGAGGACCATGAGCAGTTCTTC.

V usage is TRBV9 and J usage is TRBJ1-1; 7 bases map to TRBD1. Trimming removed 4 bases from V and 4 bases from J; junction bases left unmatched: 10. The CDR3 extends over 15 amino acids. Germline lookup yields CDR1 SGDLS and CDR2 YYNGEE. CDR3 amino acids: CASSSRDSLPTEAFF. The CDR3 DNA reads as TGTGCCAGCAGCTCCCGGGACAGCCTCCCCACTGAAGCTTTCTTT.

This clone was counted between two and nine times. The rearrangement links TRBV7-6 to TRBJ2-2, with D possibly TRBD2 on 5 matching bases. With 3 bases removed from V and 4 bases from J, the gap between germline ends came to 9 bases. The CDR3 is made up of 14 amino acids. In germline, CDR1 is SGHVS, CDR2 FNYEAQ. CDR3 sequence: CASSFSGLTGELFF. CDR3 DNA sequence: TGTGCCAGCAGCTTCAGCGGTCTCACCGGGGAGCTGTTTTTT.

The chain couples TRBV18 to TRBJ1-4; D might be TRBD1 (5 bases). The CDR3 has 14 residues. The ends were cut back, 6 bases at V and 0 bases at J, with 8 bases in the middle. Germline CDR1 is KGHSH and CDR2 is LQKENI. CDR3 residues: CASSVQATNEKLFF. The CDR3, as DNA: TGTGCCAGCTCGGTACAGGCAACTAATGAAAAACTGTTTTTT.

The gene calls are TRBV5-1 and TRBJ2-7; 8 bases are a match to TRBD1. Germline loops: CDR1 SGHRS, CDR2 YFSETQ. This CDR3 comprises 13 residues. V was pared by 3 bases and J by 3 bases, with 2 bases of the junction left unmatched. CDR3 sequence (DNA): TGCGCCAGCAGCTACGACAGGGGCTACGAGCAGTACTTC. It is translated as CASSYDRGYEQYF. The whole variable domain, remainder taken from reference TRBV5-1 and TRBJ2-7, is KAGVTQTPRYLIKTRGQQVTLSCSPISGHRSVSWYQQTPGQGLQFLFEYFSETQRNKGNFPGRFSGRQFSNSRSEMNVSTLELGDSALYLCASSYDRGYEQYFGPGTRLTVT.

On this clone itself: The junction shows a germline mismatch at one end, possibly a read error. In DNA, the CDR3 is TGTGCCAGCAGCTTAGAGGGCAGGGGAGAGGCCCAGTACTTC. Its translation is CASSLEGRGEAQYF. V is TRBV7-6 and J is TRBJ2-5, with D possibly matching TRBD1 (6 bases). The germline V gene has CDR1 SGHVS and CDR2 FNYEAQ. This CDR3 comprises 14 residues.

This clone occurred a few times. The genes are TRBV11-3 and TRBJ2-5; D remains ambiguous. This CDR3 spans 13 amino acids. Germline CDR1 is SGHNT and CDR2 is YENEEA. V dropped 2 bases and J dropped 1 base, with 5 bases sitting between them. CDR3 DNA: TGTGCCAGCAGCTTACGGTTCCAAGAGACCCAGTACTTC. Residues: CASSLRFQETQYF.

In this sample, this clone turned up a few times. V is TRBV15 and J is TRBJ2-3, with D maybe TRBD2 (6 bases). Germline-derived CDR1 and CDR2 are LNHNV and YYDKDF (reference sequence). Between the trimmed V and J ends, which lost 9 bases and 0 bases, there was a span of 13 bases. The CDR3 has 14 residues. CDR3 loop: CATSAGYSTDTQYF. CDR3 in DNA: TGTGCCACTTCAGCGGGCTATAGCACAGATACGCAGTATTTT.

The chain links TRBV7-3 to TRBJ2-6, with a possible D match to TRBD2 (6 bases). From germline, CDR1 is SGHTA and CDR2 FQGTGA. Trimming took 5 bases from V and 4 from J, leaving 9 bases between them. The CDR3 length is 14 residues. The CDR3 nucleotides read TGTGCCAGCAGCGGAGGGGTCGGGGCCAACGTCCTGACTTTC. It translates to CASSGGVGANVLTF.

The chain joins TRBV4-3 to TRBJ1-1; weak D call: TRBD1 (6 bases). From germline, CDR1 is LGHNA and CDR2 YSLEER. This CDR3 has 14 residues. V was shortened by 3 bases and J by 2 bases, with 10 bases between the two germline ends. In DNA, the CDR3 is TGCGCCAGCAGCCACCAACAGGGAAACACTGAAGCTTTCTTT. It codes for CASSHQQGNTEAFF.

For the CDR3, the DNA is TGCGCCAGCAGCCAAGAAGGGACACTTCAAGAGACCCAGTACTTC. The encoded protein is CASSQEGTLQETQYF. The J gene is TRBJ2-5, the V gene TRBV4-1; a possible D gene is TRBD1 (6 bases). Trimming pared 0 bases from V and 2 bases from J, leaving 10 bases between. Germline CDR1 reads MGHRA; CDR2 reads YSYEKL. The CDR3 spans 15 residues.

The count of this clone is one. At one end, the junction sequence differs from germline, possibly due to a read error. This rearrangement joins TRBV15 to TRBJ2-1; D unclear. CDR1 and CDR2 from the germline V gene are LNHNV and YYDKDF (reference sequence). The CDR3 covers 12 residues. The CDR3: CATGSSYNEQFF. CDR3 DNA: TGTGCCACCGGCAGTTCTTACAATGAGCAGTTCTTC.

This clone occurred a few times. The chain carries TRBV2 and TRBJ1-1, with D unclear. This CDR3 has 14 amino acids. V was pared by 6 bases and J by 4 bases, with 15 bases between. Germline V gene data show CDR1 as SNHLY and CDR2 as FYNNEI. CDR3 coding DNA: TGTGCCAGCAGGAATCAGAGGGCAGGCACTGAAGCTTTCTTT. This translates into CASRNQRAGTEAFF.

V and J are TRBV9 and TRBJ2-1; D gene ambiguous. The CDR3 has 15 residues. V lost 4 bases to trimming and J lost 1 base, with 12 bases between them. From germline, CDR1 is SGDLS and CDR2 YYNGEE. The CDR3 region is CASSSSEASYNEQFF. The CDR3 bases are TGTGCCAGCAGCTCCTCCGAGGCGTCCTACAATGAGCAGTTCTTC.

The rearrangement joins TRBV9 to TRBJ2-3; D remains unclear. Germline V gene lookup returns CDR1 SGDLS and CDR2 YYNGEE. V was cut by 4 bases and J by 3 bases, with 6 bases left in between. CDR3 length: 12 residues. In DNA form, the CDR3 reads TGTGCCAGCAGCCCCCGGACAGATACGCAGTATTTT. This encodes CASSPRTDTQYF. The full variable domain, its missing parts supplied by reference TRBV9 and TRBJ2-3, is DSGVTQTPKHLITATGQRVTLRCSPRSGDLSVYWYQQSLDQGLQFLIQYYNGEERAKGNILERFSAQQFPDLHSELNLSSLELGDSALYFCASSPRTDTQYFGPGTRLTVL.

This chain links TRBV7-3 with TRBJ2-1, with D possibly being TRBD1 (5 bases). Deletions cut 5 bases from V and 0 bases from J, with 11 bases between. This CDR3 region has 15 residues. Looked up from germline, CDR1 is SGHTA and CDR2 is FQGTGA. CDR3 sequence: CASSEGASSYNEQFF. CDR3 nucleotide sequence: TGTGCCAGCAGCGAAGGGGCTAGCTCCTACAATGAGCAGTTCTTC.

The chain links TRBV4-1 to TRBJ2-6, with D possibly matching TRBD2 (5 bases). Between the trimmed V and J ends, which lost 3 bases and 4 bases, there was a span of 13 bases. The CDR3 is 16 residues long. Germline-derived CDR1 and CDR2 are MGHRA and YSYEKL. In DNA, the CDR3 is TGCGCCAGCAGCCAGGGCCTAATAGCGGGGGCCAACGTCCTGACTTTC. The encoded protein is CASSQGLIAGANVLTF.

The rearrangement uses TRBV29-1 and TRBJ2-7; no definite D call. This CDR3 is 12 amino acids long. Trimming cost V 5 bases and J 0 bases, with 8 bases left between them. Germline values: CDR1 SQVTM, CDR2 ANQGSEA. This chain's CDR3 is CSVRGFSYEQYF. The CDR3 DNA is TGCAGCGTTCGAGGATTCTCCTACGAGCAGTACTTC.

The chain has TRBV7-9 and TRBJ2-1; tentative D call: TRBD1 (6 bases). Trimming left V 5 bases short and J 4 bases short, with 12 bases between. Germline CDR1 reads SEHNR; CDR2 reads FQNEAQ (reference sequence). The CDR3 runs to 14 residues. The CDR3, as DNA: TGTGCCAGCAGCGACCACAGGGAATACAATGAGCAGTTCTTC. Translating it yields CASSDHREYNEQFF.

The CDR3 DNA sequence: TGTGCCTGGAGGACCGGGACAGGATACACCATATATTTT. It translates to CAWRTGTGYTIYF. V and J are TRBV30 and TRBJ1-3; 8 bases are a match to TRBD1. Germline assignment: CDR1 GTSNPN and CDR2 SVGIG (reference sequence). The CDR3 length is 13 residues. The V gene end was trimmed by 3 bases and the J gene end by 8 bases; junction bases not matched to a gene: 6. The full variable domain, its missing parts supplied by reference TRBV30 and TRBJ1-3, is SQTIHQWPATLVQPVGSPLSLECTVEGTSNPNLYWYRQAAGRGLQLLFYSVGIGQISSEVPQNLSASRPQDRQFILSSKKLLLSDSGFYLCAWRTGTGYTIYFGEGSWLTVV.

V gene TRBV28 combines with J gene TRBJ2-7, with D possibly matching TRBD2 (6 bases). Trimming removed 3 bases from V and 3 bases from J, with 12 bases in between. This CDR3 is 14 amino acids long. Germline assignment: CDR1 MDHEN and CDR2 SYDVKM. The CDR3 is CASSFPGLGYEQYF. For the CDR3, the DNA is TGTGCCAGCAGTTTTCCGGGACTCGGCTACGAGCAGTACTTC.